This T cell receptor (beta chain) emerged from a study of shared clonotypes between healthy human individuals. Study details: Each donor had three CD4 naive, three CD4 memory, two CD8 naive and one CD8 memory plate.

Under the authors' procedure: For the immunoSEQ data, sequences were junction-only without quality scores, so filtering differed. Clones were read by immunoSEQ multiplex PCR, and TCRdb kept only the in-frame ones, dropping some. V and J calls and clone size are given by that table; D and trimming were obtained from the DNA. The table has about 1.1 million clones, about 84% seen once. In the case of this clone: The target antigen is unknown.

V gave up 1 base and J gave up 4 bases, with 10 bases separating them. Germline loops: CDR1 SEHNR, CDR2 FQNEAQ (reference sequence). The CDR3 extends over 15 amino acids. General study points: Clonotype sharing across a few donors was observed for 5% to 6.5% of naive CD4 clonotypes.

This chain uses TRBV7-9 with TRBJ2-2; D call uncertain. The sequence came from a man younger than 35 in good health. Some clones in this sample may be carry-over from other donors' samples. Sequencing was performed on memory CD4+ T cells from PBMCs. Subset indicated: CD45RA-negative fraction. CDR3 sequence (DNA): TGTGCCAGCAGCTTAGATGGACCCCGCACCGGGGAGCTGTTTTTT. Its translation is CASSLDGPRTGELFF.